This T cell receptor beta chain was captured in a study of T cells in Graves' hyperthyroidism and ophthalmopathy. The CDR3 extends over 13 amino acids. Germline V gene sequence: CDR1 DFQATT, CDR2 SNEGSKA (reference sequence). V lost 5 bases and J lost 5; bases outside the gene matches: 1. The CDR3 regions of TCR beta were amplified from RNA transcripts. HTBI primers were employed in a first-round RT-PCR of the TCR CDR3. Via MiXCR, TCRdb re-called the multiplex PCR reads, giving one row per CDR3 protein. In the table there are a few hundred thousand distinct CDR3 sequences, approximately 14% of which are singletons. This clonotype showed up many times.

The V and J genes are TRBV20-1 and TRBJ2-1; 12 nucleotides line up with TRBD2. This sequence originates from a young woman with Graves' hyperthyroidism that later progressed to Graves' ophthalmopathy. Sequencing was done on a sample of blood. The CDR3, as DNA: TGCAGTGCTCGGACTAGCGGGAACAATGAGCAGTTCTTC. Protein sequence: CSARTSGNNEQFF.